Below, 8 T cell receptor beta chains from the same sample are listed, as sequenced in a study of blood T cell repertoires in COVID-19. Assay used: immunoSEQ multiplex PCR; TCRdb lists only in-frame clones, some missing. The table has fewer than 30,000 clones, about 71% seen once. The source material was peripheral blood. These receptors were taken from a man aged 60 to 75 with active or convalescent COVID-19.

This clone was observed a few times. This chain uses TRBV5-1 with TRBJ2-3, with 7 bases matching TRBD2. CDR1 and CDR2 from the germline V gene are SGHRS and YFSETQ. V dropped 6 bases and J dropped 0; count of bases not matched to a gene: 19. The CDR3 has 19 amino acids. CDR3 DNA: TGCGCCAGCAACGTTAGGTTGGGAGGGTTTATCAACAGCACAGATACGCAGTATTTT. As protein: CASNVRLGGFINSTDTQYF.

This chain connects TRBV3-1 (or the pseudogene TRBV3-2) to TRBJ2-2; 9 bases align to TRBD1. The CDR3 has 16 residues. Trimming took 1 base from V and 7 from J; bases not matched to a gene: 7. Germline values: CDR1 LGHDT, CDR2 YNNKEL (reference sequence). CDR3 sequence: CASSQGDRGRGGELFF. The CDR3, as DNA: TGTGCCAGCAGCCAAGGAGACAGGGGGAGGGGCGGGGAGCTGTTTTTT.

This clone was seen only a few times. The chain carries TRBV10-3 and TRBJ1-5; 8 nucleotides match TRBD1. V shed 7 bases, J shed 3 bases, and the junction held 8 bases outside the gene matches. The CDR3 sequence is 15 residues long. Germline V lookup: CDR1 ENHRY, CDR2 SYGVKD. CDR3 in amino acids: CAIIRPGGNNQPQHF. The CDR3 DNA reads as TGTGCCATCATCCGCCCAGGGGGCAACAATCAGCCCCAGCATTTT.

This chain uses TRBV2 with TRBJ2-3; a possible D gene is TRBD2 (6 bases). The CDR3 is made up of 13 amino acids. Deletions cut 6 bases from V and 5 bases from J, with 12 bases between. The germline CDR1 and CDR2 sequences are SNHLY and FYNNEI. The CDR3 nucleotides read TGTGCCAGCAGACGGGACTTAGTAGATACGCAGTATTTT. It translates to CASRRDLVDTQYF.

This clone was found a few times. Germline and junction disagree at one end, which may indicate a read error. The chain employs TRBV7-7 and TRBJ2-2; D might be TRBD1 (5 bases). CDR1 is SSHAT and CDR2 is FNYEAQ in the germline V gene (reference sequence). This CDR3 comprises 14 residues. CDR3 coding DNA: TGTGCTAGCAGCTCCGACAGTAACACCGGGGAGCTGTTTTTT. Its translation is CASSSDSNTGELFF.

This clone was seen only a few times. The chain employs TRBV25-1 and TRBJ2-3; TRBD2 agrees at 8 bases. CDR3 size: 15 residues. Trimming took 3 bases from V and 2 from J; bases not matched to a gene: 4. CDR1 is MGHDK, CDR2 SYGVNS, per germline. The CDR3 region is CASSDASGLTDTQYF. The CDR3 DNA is TGTGCCAGCAGTGACGCTAGCGGGCTCACAGATACGCAGTATTTT.

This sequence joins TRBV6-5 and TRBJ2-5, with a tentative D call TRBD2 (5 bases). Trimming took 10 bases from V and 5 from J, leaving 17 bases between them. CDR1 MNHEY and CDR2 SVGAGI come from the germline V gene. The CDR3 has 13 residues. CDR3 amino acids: CATPRGFSETQYF. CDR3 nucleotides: TGTGCCACCCCTAGAGGGTTTAGCGAGACCCAGTACTTC.

As DNA, the CDR3 is TGTGCCAGCTTTGAGGCCAACAAGAACACCGGGGAGCTGTTTTTT. It specifies CASFEANKNTGELFF. The chain joins TRBV7-9 to TRBJ2-2; no definite D call. The CDR3 loop spans 15 amino acids. The V end lost 8 bases, the J end lost 1 base, and 14 bases lay between the germline ends. Germline V gives CDR1 SEHNR, CDR2 FQNEAQ (reference sequence).